This T cell receptor (beta chain) is from a study of blood T cell repertoires in COVID-19. This CDR3 region has 13 residues. Germline V lookup: CDR1 SGHDT, CDR2 YYEEEE. The V end lost 2 bases, the J end lost 0 bases, and 6 bases lay between the germline ends. Some clones are missing from TCRdb's copy, which holds only in-frame ones; the method was immunoSEQ multiplex PCR. The data hold 450,000 or so clones, with around 90% observed a single time. Sequenced: peripheral blood. The source of this sequence is a man younger than 35 with COVID-19, enrolled during active disease. The V gene is TRBV5-6, the J gene TRBJ2-7; D call uncertain. The CDR3 sequence is CASSFMSSYEQYF. Here the CDR3 DNA reads TGTGCCAGCAGCTTTATGAGCTCCTACGAGCAGTACTTC.